This TCR beta chain came from a study of T cells in Graves' hyperthyroidism and ophthalmopathy. Study results and limitations: Classification by a 13 V-J model distinguished ophthalmopathy from stable hyperthyroidism.

This clonotype was detected many times. Its specificity is unknown. Germline loops: CDR1 MNHEY, CDR2 SMNVEV (reference sequence). The CDR3 is 13 residues long. Deletions cut 6 bases from V and 5 bases from J, with 12 bases between. Hyperthyroidism in the patients, aged 18 to 65, was newly diagnosed and under 2 months in duration. Each diagnosis drew on symptoms, thyroxine, TRAb, thyroid ultrasound and orbital computed tomography findings. The source material, RNA transcripts, was used to amplify TCR beta CDR3 regions. RT-PCR in the first round (using the HTBI primer set) targeted the TCR CDR3. MiXCR, run by TCRdb on the multiplex PCR reads, gives a single entry per CDR3 protein. The sample records more than 300,000 distinct CDR3 sequences, approximately 18% being singletons.

The sequence was collected from a woman between 25 and 40 years old with Graves' hyperthyroidism that later progressed to Graves' ophthalmopathy. The specimen was blood. This chain joins TRBV27 and TRBJ2-3; no clear D. The CDR3 DNA reads TGTGCCAGCAGAGCCCGAGGCGGAGATACGCAGTATTTT. This sequence encodes CASRARGGDTQYF.